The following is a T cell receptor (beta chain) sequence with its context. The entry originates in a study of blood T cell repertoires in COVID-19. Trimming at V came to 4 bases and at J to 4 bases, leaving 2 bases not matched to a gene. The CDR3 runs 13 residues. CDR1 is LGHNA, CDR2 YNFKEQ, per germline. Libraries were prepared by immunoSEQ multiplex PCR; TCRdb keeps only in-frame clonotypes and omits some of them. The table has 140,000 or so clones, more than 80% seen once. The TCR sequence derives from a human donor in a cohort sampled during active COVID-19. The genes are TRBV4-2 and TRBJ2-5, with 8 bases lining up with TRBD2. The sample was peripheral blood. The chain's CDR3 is CASSPTSGETQYF. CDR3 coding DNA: TGTGCCAGCAGCCCCACTAGCGGAGAGACCCAGTACTTC.